This T cell receptor (beta chain) was captured by sequencing in a study of T cell responses to AZD1222 COVID-19 vaccine. The data were produced by immunoSEQ multiplex PCR, yet TCRdb's version contains in-frame clones alone and is incomplete. Its table records more than 110,000 clones. Germline-derived CDR1 and CDR2 are SQVTM and ANQGSEA. The CDR3 has 13 residues. With 6 bases clipped from V and 6 bases from J, the junction kept 9 bases outside the gene matches. This clonotype originated in an adult in good health. V gene TRBV29-1 combines with J gene TRBJ2-7, with 9 bases fitting TRBD1. Sequencing was performed on peripheral blood. CDR3 residues: CSVGGQGGIEQYF. CDR3 nucleotides: TGCAGCGTAGGGGGACAGGGTGGTATCGAGCAGTACTTC.